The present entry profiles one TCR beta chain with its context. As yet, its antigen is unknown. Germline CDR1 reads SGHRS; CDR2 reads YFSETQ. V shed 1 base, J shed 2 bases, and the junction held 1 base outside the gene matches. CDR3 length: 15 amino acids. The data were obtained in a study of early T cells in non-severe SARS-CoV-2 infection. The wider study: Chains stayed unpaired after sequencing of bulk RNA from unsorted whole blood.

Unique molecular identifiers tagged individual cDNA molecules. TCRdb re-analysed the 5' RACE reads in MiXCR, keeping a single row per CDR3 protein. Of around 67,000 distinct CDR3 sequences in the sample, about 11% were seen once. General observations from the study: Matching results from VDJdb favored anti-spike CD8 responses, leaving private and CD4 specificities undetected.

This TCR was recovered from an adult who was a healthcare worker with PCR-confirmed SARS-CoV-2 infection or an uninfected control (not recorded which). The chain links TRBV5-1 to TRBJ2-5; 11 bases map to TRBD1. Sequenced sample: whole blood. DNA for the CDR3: TGCGCCAGCAGCTTGAGGGACAGGGGGCAAGAGACCCAGTACTTC. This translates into CASSLRDRGQETQYF.